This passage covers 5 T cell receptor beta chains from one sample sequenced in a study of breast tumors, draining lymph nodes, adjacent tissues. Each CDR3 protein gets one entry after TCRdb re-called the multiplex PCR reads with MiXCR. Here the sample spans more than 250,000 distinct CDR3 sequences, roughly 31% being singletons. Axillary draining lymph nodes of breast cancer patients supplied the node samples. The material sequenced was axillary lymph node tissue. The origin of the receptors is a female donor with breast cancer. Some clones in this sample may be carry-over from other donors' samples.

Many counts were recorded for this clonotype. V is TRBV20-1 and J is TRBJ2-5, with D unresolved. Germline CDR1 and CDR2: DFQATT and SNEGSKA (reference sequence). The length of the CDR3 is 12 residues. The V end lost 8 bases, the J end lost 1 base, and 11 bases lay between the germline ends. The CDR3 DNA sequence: TGCAGTCCGTGGGCGGTCCAAGAGACCCAGTACTTC. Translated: CSPWAVQETQYF.

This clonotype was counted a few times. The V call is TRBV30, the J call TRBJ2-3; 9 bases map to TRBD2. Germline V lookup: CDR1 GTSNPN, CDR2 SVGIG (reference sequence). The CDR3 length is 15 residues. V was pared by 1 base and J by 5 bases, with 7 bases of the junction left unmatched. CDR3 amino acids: CAWSESGRKRDTQYF. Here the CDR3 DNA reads TGTGCCTGGAGTGAGAGCGGGAGGAAAAGAGATACGCAGTATTTT.

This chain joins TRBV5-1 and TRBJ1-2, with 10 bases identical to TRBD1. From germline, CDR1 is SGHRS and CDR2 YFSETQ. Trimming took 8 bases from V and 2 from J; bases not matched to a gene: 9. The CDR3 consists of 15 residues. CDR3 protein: CASDSGTGANYGYTF. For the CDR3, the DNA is TGCGCCAGTGATTCCGGGACAGGGGCCAACTATGGCTACACCTTC.

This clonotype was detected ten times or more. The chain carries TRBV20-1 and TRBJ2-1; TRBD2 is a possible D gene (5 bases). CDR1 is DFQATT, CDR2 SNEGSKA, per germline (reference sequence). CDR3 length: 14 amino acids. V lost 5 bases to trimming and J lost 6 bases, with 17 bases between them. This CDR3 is CSAEASLGSNEQFF. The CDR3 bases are TGCAGTGCTGAAGCTTCATTGGGGAGCAATGAGCAGTTCTTC.

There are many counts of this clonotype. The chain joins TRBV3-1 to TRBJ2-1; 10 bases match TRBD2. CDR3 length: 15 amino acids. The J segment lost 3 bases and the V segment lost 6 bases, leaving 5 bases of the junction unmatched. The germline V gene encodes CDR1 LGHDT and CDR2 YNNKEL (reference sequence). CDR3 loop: CASSLGLADYNEQFF. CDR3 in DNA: TGTGCCAGCAGTCTCGGACTAGCGGACTACAATGAGCAGTTCTTC.